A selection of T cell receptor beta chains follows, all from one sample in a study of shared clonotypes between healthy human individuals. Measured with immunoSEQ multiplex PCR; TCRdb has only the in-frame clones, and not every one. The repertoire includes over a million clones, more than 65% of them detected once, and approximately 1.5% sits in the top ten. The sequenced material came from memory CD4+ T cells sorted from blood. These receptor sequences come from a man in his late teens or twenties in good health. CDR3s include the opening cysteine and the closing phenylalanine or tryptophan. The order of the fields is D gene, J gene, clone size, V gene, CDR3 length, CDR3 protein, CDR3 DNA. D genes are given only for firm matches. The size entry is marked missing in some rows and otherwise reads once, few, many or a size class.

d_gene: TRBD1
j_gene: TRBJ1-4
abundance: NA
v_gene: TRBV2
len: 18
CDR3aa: CASRARGQGRGSNEKLFF
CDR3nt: TGTGCCAGCAGAGCTCGCGGACAGGGAAGAGGTTCTAATGAAAAACTGTTTTTT

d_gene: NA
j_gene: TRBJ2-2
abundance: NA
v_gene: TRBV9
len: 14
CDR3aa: CASSVAWVTGELFF
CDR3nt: TGTGCCAGCAGCGTAGCATGGGTAACCGGGGAGCTGTTTTTT

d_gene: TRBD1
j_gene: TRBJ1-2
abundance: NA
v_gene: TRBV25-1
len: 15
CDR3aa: CASSVGGQGNYGYTF
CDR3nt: TGTGCCAGCAGTGTAGGGGGACAGGGGAACTATGGCTACACCTTC

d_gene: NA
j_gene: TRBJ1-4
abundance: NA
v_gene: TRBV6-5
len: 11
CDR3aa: CASIGGEKLFF
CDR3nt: TGTGCCAGCATTGGGGGTGAAAAACTGTTTTTT

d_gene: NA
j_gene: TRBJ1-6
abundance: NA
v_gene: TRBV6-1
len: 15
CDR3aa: CASRDWGAYNSPLHF
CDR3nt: TGTGCCAGCAGAGATTGGGGGGCGTATAATTCACCCCTCCACTTT

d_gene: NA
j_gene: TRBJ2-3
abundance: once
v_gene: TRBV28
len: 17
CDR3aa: CASSFINTYSSTDTQYF
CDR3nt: TGTGCCAGCAGTTTCATAAACACGTATTCTAGCACAGATACGCAGTATTTT

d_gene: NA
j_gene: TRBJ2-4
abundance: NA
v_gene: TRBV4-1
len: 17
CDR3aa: CASSPPRDSLAKNIQYF
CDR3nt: TGCGCCAGCAGCCCGCCGCGGGACAGCCTAGCCAAAAACATTCAGTACTTC

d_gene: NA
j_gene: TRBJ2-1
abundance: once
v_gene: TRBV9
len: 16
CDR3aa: CASSVRGGSSYNEQFF
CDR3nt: TGTGCCAGCAGCGTCCGGGGAGGAAGCTCCTACAATGAGCAGTTCTTC

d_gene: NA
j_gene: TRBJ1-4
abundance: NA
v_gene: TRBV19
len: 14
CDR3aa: CASSIRATNEKLFF
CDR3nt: TGTGCCAGTAGTATCAGAGCAACTAATGAAAAACTGTTTTTT

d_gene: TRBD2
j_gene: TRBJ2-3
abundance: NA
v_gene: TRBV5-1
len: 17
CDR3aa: CASSLGASGGDTDTQYF
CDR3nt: TGCGCCAGCAGCTTGGGAGCTAGCGGGGGGGACACAGATACGCAGTATTTT

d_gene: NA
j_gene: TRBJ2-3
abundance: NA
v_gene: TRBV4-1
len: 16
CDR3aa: CASSQEVGLGTDTQYF
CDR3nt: TGCGCCAGCAGCCAAGAGGTTGGGCTGGGCACAGATACGCAGTATTTT

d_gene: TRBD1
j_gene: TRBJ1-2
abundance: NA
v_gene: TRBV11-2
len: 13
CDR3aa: CASSPGGHYGYTF
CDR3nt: TGTGCCAGCAGCCCAGGGGGGCACTATGGCTACACCTTC

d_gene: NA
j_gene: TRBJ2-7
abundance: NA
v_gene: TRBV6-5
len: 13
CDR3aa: CASQPRTDYEQYF
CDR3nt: TGTGCCAGCCAGCCACGGACAGACTACGAGCAGTACTTC

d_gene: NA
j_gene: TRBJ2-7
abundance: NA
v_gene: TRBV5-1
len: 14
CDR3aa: CASSPSGTTPEQYF
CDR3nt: TGCGCCAGCAGCCCCTCCGGGACAACCCCCGAGCAGTACTTC

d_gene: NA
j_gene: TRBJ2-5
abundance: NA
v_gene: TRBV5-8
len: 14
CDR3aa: CASNLLGVQETQYF
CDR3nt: TGTGCCAGCAACCTGTTGGGGGTCCAAGAGACCCAGTACTTC

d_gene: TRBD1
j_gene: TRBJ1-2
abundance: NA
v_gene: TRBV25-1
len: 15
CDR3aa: CASSEGTGGGYGYTF
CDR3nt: TGTGCCAGCAGTGAAGGCACAGGGGGAGGCTATGGCTACACCTTC

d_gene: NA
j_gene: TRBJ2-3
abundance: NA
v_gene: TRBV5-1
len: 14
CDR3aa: CASSLVAGSDTQYF
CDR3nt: TGCGCCAGCAGCTTGGTGGCGGGGTCAGATACGCAGTATTTT

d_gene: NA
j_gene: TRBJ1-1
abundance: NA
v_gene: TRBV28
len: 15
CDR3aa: CASSLSAGTATEAFF
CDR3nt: TGTGCCAGCAGTTTATCGGCAGGGACGGCGACTGAAGCTTTCTTT

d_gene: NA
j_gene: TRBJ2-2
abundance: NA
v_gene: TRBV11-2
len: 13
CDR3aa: CASSFRQAGELFF
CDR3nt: TGTGCCAGCAGCTTCCGGCAGGCCGGGGAGCTGTTTTTT

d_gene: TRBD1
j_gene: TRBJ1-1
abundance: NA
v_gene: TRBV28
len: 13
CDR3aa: CASTSDRGRRAFF
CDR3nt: TGTGCCAGCACCTCAGACAGGGGGCGTCGTGCTTTCTTT

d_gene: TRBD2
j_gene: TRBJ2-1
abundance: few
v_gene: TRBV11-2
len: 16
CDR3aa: CASSSGTKAGGGEQFF
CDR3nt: TGTGCCAGCAGCTCGGGGACTAAGGCGGGAGGGGGTGAGCAGTTCTTC

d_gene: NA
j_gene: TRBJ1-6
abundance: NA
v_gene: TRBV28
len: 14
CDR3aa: CASSRGTDNSPLHF
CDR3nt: TGTGCCAGCAGCCGAGGGACGGACAATTCACCCCTCCACTTT

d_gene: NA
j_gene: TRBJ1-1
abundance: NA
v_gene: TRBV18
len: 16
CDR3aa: CASSTTGTDTNTEAFF
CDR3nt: TGTGCCAGCTCAACGACCGGGACGGACACCAACACTGAAGCTTTCTTT

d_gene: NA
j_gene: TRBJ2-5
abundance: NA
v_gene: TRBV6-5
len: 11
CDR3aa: CASSTRETQYF
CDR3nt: TGTGCCAGCAGTACCCGGGAGACCCAGTACTTC

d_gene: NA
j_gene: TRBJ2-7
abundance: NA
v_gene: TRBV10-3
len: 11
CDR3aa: CAISGEVEQYF
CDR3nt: TGTGCCATCAGTGGTGAGGTCGAGCAGTACTTC

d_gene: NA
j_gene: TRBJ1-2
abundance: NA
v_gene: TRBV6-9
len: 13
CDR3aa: CASSSPVGHGYTF
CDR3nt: TGTGCCAGCAGTTCCCCTGTGGGTCATGGCTACACCTTC

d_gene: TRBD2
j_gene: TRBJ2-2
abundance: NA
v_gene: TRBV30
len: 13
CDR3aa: CACPLGRVGELFF
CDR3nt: TGTGCCTGTCCCCTGGGGAGGGTCGGGGAGCTGTTTTTT

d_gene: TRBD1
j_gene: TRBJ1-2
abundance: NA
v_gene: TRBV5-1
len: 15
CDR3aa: CASSLGTGQVYGYTF
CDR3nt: TGCGCCAGCAGCTTGGGGACGGGACAGGTCTATGGCTACACCTTC

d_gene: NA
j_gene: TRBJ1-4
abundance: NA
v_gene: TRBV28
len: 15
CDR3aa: CASTLGGGLNEKLFF
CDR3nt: TGTGCCAGCACCCTGGGTGGCGGACTCAATGAAAAACTGTTTTTT

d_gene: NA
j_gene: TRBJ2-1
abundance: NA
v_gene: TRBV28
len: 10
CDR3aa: CATAYLEQFF
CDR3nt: TGTGCCACCGCCTATCTTGAGCAGTTCTTC

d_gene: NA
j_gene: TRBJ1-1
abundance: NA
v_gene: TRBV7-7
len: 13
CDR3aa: CASSLTPNTEAFF
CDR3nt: TGTGCTAGCAGCCTGACCCCGAACACTGAAGCTTTCTTT

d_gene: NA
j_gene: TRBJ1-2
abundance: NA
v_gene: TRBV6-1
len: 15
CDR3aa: CASSEVPTRFYGYTF
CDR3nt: TGTGCCAGCAGTGAAGTACCTACGAGGTTCTATGGCTACACCTTC

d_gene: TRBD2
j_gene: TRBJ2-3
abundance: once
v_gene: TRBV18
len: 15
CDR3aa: CASSRAGGSTDTQYF
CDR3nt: TGTGCCAGCTCACGAGCGGGAGGGAGCACAGATACGCAGTATTTT

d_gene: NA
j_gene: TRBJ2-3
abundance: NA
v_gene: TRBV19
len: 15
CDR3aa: CASRTGAFGTDTQYF
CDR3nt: TGTGCCAGCAGGACCGGGGCGTTTGGCACAGATACGCAGTATTTT

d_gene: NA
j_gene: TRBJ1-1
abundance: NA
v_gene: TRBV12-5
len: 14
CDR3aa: CASEWGPLNTEAFF
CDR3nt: TGTGCTAGTGAATGGGGCCCCTTGAACACTGAAGCTTTCTTT

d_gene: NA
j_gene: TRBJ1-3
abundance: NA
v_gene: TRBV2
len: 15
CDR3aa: CASSEEQGIGGTIYF
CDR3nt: TGTGCCAGCAGTGAAGAGCAGGGGATAGGTGGTACCATATATTTT

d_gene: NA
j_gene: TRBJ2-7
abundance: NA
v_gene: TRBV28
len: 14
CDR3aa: CASSGDYKDYEQYF
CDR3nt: TGTGCCAGCAGCGGCGACTATAAAGATTACGAGCAGTACTTC

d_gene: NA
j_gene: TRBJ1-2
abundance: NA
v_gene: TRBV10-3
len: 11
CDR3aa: CAISDSYGYTF
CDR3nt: TGTGCCATCAGTGACAGCTATGGCTACACCTTC

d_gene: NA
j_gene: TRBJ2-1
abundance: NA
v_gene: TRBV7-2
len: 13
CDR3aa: CASSLAPPNEQFF
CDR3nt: TGTGCCAGCAGCTTGGCCCCCCCGAATGAGCAGTTCTTC

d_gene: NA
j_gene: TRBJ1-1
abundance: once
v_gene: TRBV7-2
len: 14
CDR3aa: CASSTRTLNTEAFF
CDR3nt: TGTGCCAGCAGCACCCGGACGTTGAACACTGAAGCTTTCTTT

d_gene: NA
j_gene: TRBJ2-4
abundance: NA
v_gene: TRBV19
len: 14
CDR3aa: CASRGSGAKNIQYF
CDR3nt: TGTGCCAGTAGGGGGAGTGGGGCCAAAAACATTCAGTACTTC

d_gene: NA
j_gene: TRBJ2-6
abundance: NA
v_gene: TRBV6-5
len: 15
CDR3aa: CASTEVGAGANVLTF
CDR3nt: TGTGCCAGCACGGAGGTGGGGGCTGGGGCCAACGTCCTGACTTTC

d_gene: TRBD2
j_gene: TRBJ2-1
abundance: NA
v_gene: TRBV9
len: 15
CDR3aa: CASSFTSGGNNEQFF
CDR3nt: TGTGCCAGCAGCTTTACATCGGGGGGGAACAATGAGCAGTTCTTC